Listed below are T cell receptor beta chains from one sample, sequenced in a study of shared clonotypes between healthy human individuals. This table comes from immunoSEQ multiplex PCR, and its TCRdb copy is limited to in-frame clones, with some not included. Of about 1.1 million clones in the sample, roughly 80% were seen once. Material: memory CD4+ T cells from PBMCs. The source is a man between 18 and 35 years old in good health. Some clones in this sample may be carry-over from other donors' samples. Both conserved end residues are part of each CDR3. A D gene is named only where the DNA matches it firmly. Size is omitted from some rows. Given values are once, few, many or a class for expanded clones.

D gene	V gene	clone size	J gene	CDR3 protein	CDR3 DNA
.	TRBV10-3	.	TRBJ2-7	CAISHSSYEQYF	TGTGCCATCAGTCACAGCTCCTACGAGCAGTACTTC
TRBD1	TRBV2	.	TRBJ2-7	CASSELGTGGNEQYF	TGTGCCAGCAGTGAATTGGGGACAGGGGGCAACGAGCAGTACTTC
.	TRBV5-1	.	TRBJ2-3	CASSLAGTAGTDTQYF	TGCGCCAGCAGCCTAGCCGGGACAGCGGGGACAGATACGCAGTATTTT
.	TRBV2	many	TRBJ2-1	CASVPAGYNEQFF	TGTGCCAGCGTTCCCGCGGGATACAATGAGCAGTTCTTC
.	TRBV19	.	TRBJ1-5	CASSTGLTNQPQHF	TGTGCCAGTAGTACGGGCCTAACTAATCAGCCCCAGCATTTT
.	TRBV7-9	.	TRBJ1-1	CASSRSDREAFF	TGTGCCAGCAGCCGGAGCGACAGGGAAGCTTTCTTT
TRBD2	TRBV18	.	TRBJ2-7	CASSPALAGYEQYF	TGTGCCAGCTCACCTGCGTTAGCGGGCTACGAGCAGTACTTC
TRBD1	TRBV11-2	.	TRBJ2-5	CASSLTGGWGETQYF	TGTGCCAGCAGCCTGACAGGGGGTTGGGGAGAGACCCAGTACTTC
.	TRBV18	once	TRBJ1-5	CASSPLRTAQSNQPQHF	TGCGCCAGCTCACCGCTTAGGACAGCCCAAAGCAATCAGCCCCAGCATTTT
.	TRBV2	.	TRBJ2-7	CASSEAVEQYEQYF	TGTGCCAGCAGTGAAGCAGTGGAGCAATACGAGCAGTACTTC
.	TRBV4-2	.	TRBJ1-2	CASSQDRLRGGYTF	TGTGCCAGCAGCCAAGATAGGTTGAGGGGTGGCTACACCTTC
TRBD2	TRBV5-4	.	TRBJ2-5	CASSLGLAPQETQYF	TGTGCCAGCAGCTTGGGACTAGCGCCTCAAGAGACCCAGTACTTC
.	TRBV6-5	once	TRBJ1-5	CASRKRGASNQPQHF	TGTGCCAGCAGAAAGAGGGGGGCTAGCAATCAGCCCCAGCATTTT
TRBD1	TRBV18	.	TRBJ2-3	CASSPGQGMEGDTQYF	TGTGCCAGCTCACCCGGACAGGGGATGGAGGGGGATACGCAGTATTTT
.	TRBV11-3	.	TRBJ1-3	CASSSSISGNTIYF	TGTGCCAGCAGCTCATCAATCTCTGGAAACACCATATATTTT
.	TRBV5-1	.	TRBJ2-1	CASSLERGYNEQFF	TGCGCCAGCAGCTTGGAAAGGGGCTACAATGAGCAGTTCTTC
.	TRBV7-2	.	TRBJ2-3	CASSLDVGFTDTQYF	TGTGCCAGCAGCTTAGACGTAGGGTTTACAGATACGCAGTATTTT
.	TRBV7-3	.	TRBJ2-2	CASSSQDTGELFF	TGTGCCAGCAGCTCTCAGGACACCGGGGAGCTGTTTTTT